The clone carrying this T cell receptor (beta chain) was seen a few times. A TCRbeta library incorporating unique molecular identifiers was prepared. Using its own MiXCR run on the PCR reads, TCRdb lists one record per CDR3 protein. This table holds 420,000 or so distinct CDR3 sequences, 11% found once. The data derive from a study of T-cell reconstitution after alpha-beta-depleted transplantation in children. Germline CDR1 SGHDT, CDR2 YYEEEE. The J segment lost 3 bases and the V segment lost 1 base, leaving 5 bases of the junction unmatched. The CDR3 consists of 16 residues. This chain joins TRBV5-6 and TRBJ2-1, with TRBD2 matching 9 bases. The sequences come from PBMCs from the stem cell graft donor, collected from the stem cell graft. The TCR was taken from a human donor who donated a stem cell graft to a child with acute myeloid leukemia. The DNA of the CDR3 is TGTGCCAGCAGCTTGCTCACTAGCGGGCTCTACAATGAGCAGTTCTTC. Translated, it gives CASSLLTSGLYNEQFF.